This entry concerns a single T cell receptor (beta chain). Antigen specificity is unknown. The data belong to a study of beta chain features in type 1 diabetes. General study results and limits: Reduced insertions and increased deletions marked VDJ junctions in type 1 diabetes patients. The study left unresolved whether HLA type influences TCRB rearrangement.

Germline V gives CDR1 MNHEY, CDR2 SVGAGI. V was pared by 5 bases and J by 11 bases, with 8 bases of the junction left unmatched. This CDR3 spans 12 amino acids. Since all of the isolated RNA was reverse transcribed, expressed TCRB transcripts were what got sequenced. TCRdb's copy holds only in-frame clones and misses some; the assay was immunoSEQ multiplex PCR. The sample shows about 900,000 clones, roughly a sixth of them seen only once. Input material: naive CD4+ T cells from blood. The chain carries TRBV6-5 and TRBJ2-5; 7 bases line up with TRBD2. The receptor comes from a woman aged 18-29 years in good health. DNA of the CDR3: TGTGCCAGCAGTAACCCGGGACTAACGCAGTACTTC. Protein product: CASSNPGLTQYF.